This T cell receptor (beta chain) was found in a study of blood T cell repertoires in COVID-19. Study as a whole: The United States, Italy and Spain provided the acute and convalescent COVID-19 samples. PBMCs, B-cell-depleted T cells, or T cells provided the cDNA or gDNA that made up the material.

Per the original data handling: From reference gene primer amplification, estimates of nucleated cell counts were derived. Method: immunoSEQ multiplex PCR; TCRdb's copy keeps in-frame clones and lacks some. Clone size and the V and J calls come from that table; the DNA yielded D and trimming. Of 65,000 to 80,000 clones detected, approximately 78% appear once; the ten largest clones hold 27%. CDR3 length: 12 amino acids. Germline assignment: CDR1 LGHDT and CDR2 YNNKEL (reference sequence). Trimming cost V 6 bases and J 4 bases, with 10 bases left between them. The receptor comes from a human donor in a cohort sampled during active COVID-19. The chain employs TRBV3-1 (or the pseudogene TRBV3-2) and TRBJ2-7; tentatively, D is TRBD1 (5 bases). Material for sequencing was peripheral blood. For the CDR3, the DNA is TGTGCCAGCAGTCTCAGGGTGTACGAGCAGTACTTC. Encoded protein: CASSLRVYEQYF.